This TCR beta chain was identified in a study of CD8 T cells in ankylosing spondylitis. Study outcomes and limitations: Seemingly characteristic of ankylosing spondylitis blood was a TCR beta motif consisting of about 8 highly homologous variants. According to the report, clones linked to the disease were significantly enriched in matched synovial fluid samples taken from ankylosing spondylitis patients.

This clonotype was recorded many times. The antigen is unknown. Each TCR beta library was made by quantitative 5'-RACE that incorporated molecular barcodes. TCRdb analysed the 5' RACE reads with MiXCR anew, one entry per CDR3 protein. This table holds 450,000 to 550,000 distinct CDR3 sequences, over 4% found once. Sequenced material: blood, either unsorted or a sorted T cell fraction (not recorded which). The receptor was isolated from a male donor with ankylosing spondylitis.

CDR3 amino acids: CASGRTAALLNTEAFF. In DNA, the CDR3 is TGTGCCAGCGGGAGGACAGCCGCCCTCCTGAACACTGAAGCTTTCTTT. The J gene is TRBJ1-1, the V gene TRBV6-2 or TRBV6-3, with a possible D match to TRBD1 (6 bases). V lost 8 bases, J lost 0 bases, and 19 bases lay in between. Germline-derived CDR1 and CDR2 are MNHEY and SVGEGT. The CDR3 runs 16 residues.